This T cell receptor beta chain was identified in a study of regulatory T cells in long-lasting Graves disease (dated by TCRdb to the early 2020s). With respect to the entire study: To count as having persistent Graves' disease, a patient had to have received antithyroid drug treatment for over 5 years with TSH receptor autoantibodies remaining persistently positive. Persistent Graves' disease patients were compared with newly diagnosed Graves' disease patients by peripheral blood TCR sequencing and RNA sequencing. The study was conducted in China and was registered as a clinical trial. A total of about 35 samples underwent TCR sequencing, from about 13 patients with persistent Graves' disease and 20 patients with newly diagnosed Graves' disease. Persistent Graves' disease patients in the clinical cohort had taken antithyroid drugs for approximately 9.5 years on average. What the authors observed across the whole study: Persistent Graves' disease patients showed lower TCR Shannon entropy and fewer highly expanded clones than newly diagnosed patients, suggesting clonal expansion. Only peripheral blood was studied, because thyroid tissue, the primary lesion, was inaccessible. Only the TCR beta chain was sequenced and analyzed. Preferential use of TRBV28, TRBJ1-2 and TRBJ2-5 was observed in persistent disease, whereas TRBV20-1 and TRBJ2-1 were favored in newly diagnosed disease. The small sample size was acknowledged by the authors as a limitation that may reduce accuracy. A larger number of public clonotypes was shared among persistent patients (2,741) than among newly diagnosed patients (roughly 930).

The meaning of the sample's time point label: persistent/refractory GD, antithyroid drugs over 5 years with positive TRAb. For both TCR sequencing and RNA sequencing, RNA was extracted from PBMCs in TRIzol. The diagnosis of Graves' disease was made according to American Thyroid Association guidelines. The patients came from an endocrinology department in Xi'an, China. Each patient gave around 9.2 milliliters of peripheral blood, collected in an EDTA anticoagulant tube. Ficoll Paque Plus density gradient separation was used to isolate PBMCs, and no further T cell sorting was done. RNA quality was checked with an Agilent 2100 Bioanalyzer and agarose gel, and concentration with a NanoDrop 2000. The library came from multiplex PCR. Reads for this sample came from an Illumina HiSeq 4000. CDR3 regions were amplified by Arm-PCR with iRepertoire HTBI primers to construct TCR beta libraries. Gel purification was performed on PCR products prior to sequencing. The paper's data handling went like this. Across samples, 62 TRBV and roughly 15 TRBJ segments were identified and used for gene usage analysis of CDR3 amino acid clonotypes. COPE and FqMerger were used to merge the filtered high-quality paired reads into contigs. Contigs were aligned with BLAST to IMGT TRBV, TRBD and TRBJ reference genes, and CDR3 was defined per IMGT. Any clonotype with a frequency above 0.1% was classified as a highly expanded clone. Shannon entropy served as the measure of repertoire diversity, while the Gini coefficient captured V-J evenness. Clonotypes shared by more than one individual were considered public. TCRdb reanalyzed the raw reads on its own, using fastp at Q25 for trimming and MiXCR for clone calling, and kept in-frame beta chains. Records with the same CDR3 protein are collapsed into one entry carrying the most frequent genes and DNA. TCRdb assigned the V and J calls; the authors' analysis was not used. This sample gives roughly 450,000 distinct CDR3 sequences in total; 20% of them show up just once. Over 7.5% of the sample is in the top ten clones.

Worth noting for this clonotype: What this receptor recognizes is not known. No quality values exist for individual bases; no much larger clone is one base distant.

The CDR3, from cysteine to phenylalanine, totals 12 residues. The sequence is cut down to CDR3 DNA, 36 bases in frame from base 1. Between the V and J ends, shortened by 2 bases and 7 bases respectively, the junction contains 8 bases. The germline V gene gives CDR1 as MNHEY and CDR2 as SVGAGI. The chain is made from TRBV6-5 and TRBJ1-1; the D gene lacks a confident call. Source: peripheral blood mononuclear cells (PBMCs), taken when the disease was refractory, from a patient treated with antithyroid drugs. This TCR derives from a female donor with Graves disease. The DNA is as follows: TGTGCCAGCAGTTACGAACGCCGTGAAGCTTTCTTT. Its product reads: CASSYERREAFF.